This is a list of T cell receptor beta chains from one sample in a study of shared clonotypes between healthy human individuals. Sequencing was performed with immunoSEQ multiplex PCR; in TCRdb, only in-frame clones are kept and a portion is missing. The sample records more than 2 million clones, about 94% being singletons. Sequencing was done on a sample of naive CD8+ T cells from PBMCs. All receptors derive from a man aged 18 to 30 in good health. Some clones in this sample may be carry-over from other donors' samples. Both conserved end residues are part of each CDR3. Fields, in order: clone size, J gene, V gene, D gene, CDR3 protein, CDR3 DNA. D genes are given only for firm matches. Clone size is stated in some rows and not others, as once, few, many or a class when expanded.

NA TRBJ1-5 TRBV19 NA CASSTRTGSNQPQHF TGTGCCAGTAGTACGAGGACTGGGAGCAATCAGCCCCAGCATTTT
NA TRBJ2-1 TRBV4-2 TRBD2 CASSRSAGEDSVEQFF TGTGCCAGCAGCCGTTCGGCGGGAGAGGATTCGGTTGAGCAGTTCTTC
NA TRBJ2-2 TRBV27 NA CASRFSRRRVGELFF TGTGCCAGCAGATTTAGCAGGCGGAGGGTCGGGGAGCTGTTTTTT
NA TRBJ2-7 TRBV28 TRBD2 CASSFIRTGTSEGHEQYF TGTGCCAGCAGTTTCATACGAACCGGGACTAGCGAGGGGCACGAGCAGTACTTC
NA TRBJ2-5 TRBV28 TRBD2 CASRSGTSGETQYF TGTGCCAGCAGATCCGGGACTAGCGGGGAGACCCAGTACTTC
NA TRBJ2-7 TRBV23-1 TRBD2 CASSHSPGLAPNQCGDF TGCGCCAGCAGTCATTCTCCGGGACTAGCCCCGAACCAGTGCGGGGACTTC
NA TRBJ2-3 TRBV7-3 NA CASSPLGRGVSDTQYF TGTGCCAGCAGCCCGCTAGGCCGAGGGGTTTCGGATACGCAGTATTTT
NA TRBJ2-5 TRBV4-2 NA CASSQETAAGETQYF TGTGCCAGCAGCCAAGAAACAGCGGCAGGCGAGACCCAGTACTTC
NA TRBJ2-1 TRBV9 TRBD2 CASSVALDLAGGRSYNEQFF TGTGCCAGCAGCGTAGCCCTTGATTTGGCGGGAGGACGCTCCTACAATGAGCAGTTCTTC
once TRBJ1-2 TRBV2 TRBD1 CASSGPTGDGYTF TGTGCCAGCAGTGGCCCCACAGGGGATGGCTACACCTTC
NA TRBJ2-1 TRBV7-2 TRBD1 CASSLGATGSGYNEQFF TGTGCCAGCAGCTTAGGGGCGACAGGGTCGGGGTACAATGAGCAGTTCTTC
NA TRBJ2-1 TRBV14 NA CASSPPKNEQFF TGTGCCAGCAGCCCCCCTAAGAATGAGCAGTTCTTC
NA TRBJ2-1 TRBV11-2 NA CASTFPGHYNEQFF TGTGCCAGCACCTTCCCGGGACATTACAATGAGCAGTTCTTC
NA TRBJ2-2 TRBV7-3 NA CASSHTRPGELFF TGTGCCAGCAGCCACACTAGACCCGGGGAGCTGTTTTTT
few TRBJ1-1 TRBV4-1 NA CASSPRERTEAFF TGCGCCAGCAGCCCACGGGAGCGGACTGAAGCTTTCTTT
NA TRBJ1-1 TRBV5-1 NA CASSSGNTEAFF TGCGCCAGCAGCTCGGGTAACACTGAAGCTTTCTTT
NA TRBJ2-6 TRBV9 TRBD2 CASSVGEGLSGANVLTF TGTGCCAGCAGCGTAGGGGAGGGCCTCTCTGGGGCCAACGTCCTGACTTTC
few TRBJ1-5 TRBV9 NA CASSDSPGGNQPQHF TGTGCCAGCAGCGACAGCCCCGGAGGCAATCAGCCCCAGCATTTT
NA TRBJ2-2 TRBV7-9 NA CASRGSGELFF TGTGCCAGCAGAGGATCCGGGGAGCTGTTTTTT
NA TRBJ1-5 TRBV27 NA CASSLSSGEAIQPQHF TGTGCCAGCAGTTTATCGTCAGGGGAGGCCATACAGCCCCAGCATTTT
NA TRBJ2-3 TRBV7-8 NA CASSHGRTGNTDTQYF TGTGCCAGCAGCCACGGCAGAACTGGGAACACAGATACGCAGTATTTT
NA TRBJ2-3 TRBV11-1 TRBD2 CASSLARSGRWGADTQYF TGTGCCAGCAGCTTAGCGCGTAGCGGGAGATGGGGAGCAGATACGCAGTATTTT
once TRBJ1-3 TRBV7-9 NA CASSSNRDPNTIYF TGTGCCAGCAGCTCCAACAGGGATCCAAACACCATATATTTT
once TRBJ2-1 TRBV28 NA CASSLTGFINEQFF TGTGCCAGCAGCCTAACAGGGTTCATCAATGAGCAGTTCTTC
NA TRBJ1-1 TRBV10-3 NA CAISESAGNTEAFF TGTGCCATCAGTGAGTCGGCGGGGAACACTGAAGCTTTCTTT
NA TRBJ2-1 TRBV29-1 NA CSVVGLMQFF TGCAGCGTTGTTGGGCTGATGCAGTTCTTC
NA TRBJ1-2 TRBV6-5 TRBD1 CASSYSTGGDGYTF TGTGCCAGCAGTTATTCCACAGGGGGGGATGGCTACACCTTC
NA TRBJ2-3 TRBV27 TRBD2 CASSFSGSTLTGPDTQYF TGTGCCAGCAGTTTTAGCGGGAGCACCCTGACGGGACCAGATACGCAGTATTTT
NA TRBJ2-7 TRBV4-1 TRBD1 CASSQEWGQYYYEQYF TGCGCCAGCAGCCAAGAGTGGGGACAGTACTACTACGAGCAGTACTTC
once TRBJ2-2 TRBV5-4 TRBD2 CASSHRLADLGTGELFF TGTGCCAGCAGCCATAGACTAGCGGACCTGGGGACCGGGGAGCTGTTTTTT
NA TRBJ1-4 TRBV28 NA CASSLRADNEKLFF TGTGCCAGCAGTTTACGGGCAGATAATGAAAAACTGTTTTTT
NA TRBJ2-7 TRBV13 TRBD1 CASSVLRPGQGGGQYF TGTGCCAGCAGCGTCCTGCGTCCCGGACAGGGCGGAGGGCAGTACTTC
NA TRBJ2-7 TRBV10-3 TRBD1 CAISETGEWYEQYF TGTGCCATCAGTGAGACAGGGGAATGGTACGAGCAGTACTTC
NA TRBJ1-1 TRBV19 TRBD1 CASSPGQVTEAFF TGTGCCAGTAGCCCCGGACAGGTCACTGAAGCTTTCTTT
NA TRBJ2-7 TRBV27 TRBD1 CASSLTGTGYEQYF TGTGCCAGCAGTTTAACCGGGACAGGGTACGAGCAGTACTTC
NA TRBJ2-3 TRBV27 NA CASSIDRESDTQYF TGTGCCAGCAGTATAGACCGGGAGTCGGATACGCAGTATTTT
NA TRBJ2-7 TRBV5-6 NA CASSSRWGSYEQYF TGTGCCAGCAGCTCCAGATGGGGGTCCTACGAGCAGTACTTC
NA TRBJ2-3 TRBV7-6 TRBD1 CASGRTGAPDTQYF TGTGCCAGCGGGAGAACAGGGGCACCAGATACGCAGTATTTT
NA TRBJ1-1 TRBV2 NA CASSVWWGTEAFF TGTGCCAGCAGTGTATGGTGGGGCACTGAAGCTTTCTTT
NA TRBJ2-5 TRBV25-1 TRBD1 CASSEWVAGGRQETQYF TGTGCCAGCAGTGAATGGGTGGCAGGGGGCCGCCAAGAGACCCAGTACTTC
once TRBJ2-1 TRBV19 NA CASSVWDGAGANEQFF TGTGCCAGTAGTGTATGGGATGGGGCGGGGGCTAATGAGCAGTTCTTC
NA TRBJ1-2 TRBV4-3 TRBD1 CASSQLTGTGDSGGYTF TGCGCCAGCAGCCAGCTTACCGGGACAGGGGATTCCGGCGGCTACACCTTC
NA TRBJ2-7 TRBV27 NA CASSLITYEQYF TGTGCCAGCAGTTTAATTACCTACGAGCAGTACTTC
NA TRBJ2-7 TRBV7-9 NA CASSLTGGQGDVYEQYF TGTGCCAGCAGCTTAACCGGAGGGCAGGGGGACGTCTACGAGCAGTACTTC
NA TRBJ2-2 TRBV6-5 TRBD1 CASSYTGTGAGELFF TGTGCCAGCAGTTACACCGGGACAGGTGCCGGGGAGCTGTTTTTT
once TRBJ2-7 TRBV6-5 TRBD1 CASRTTGPTGEQYF TGTGCCAGCAGAACGACAGGGCCAACGGGTGAGCAGTACTTC
NA TRBJ2-1 TRBV29-1 TRBD2 CSVEDSLLAGGYNEQFF TGCAGCGTTGAAGATTCGCTCCTAGCGGGAGGCTACAATGAGCAGTTCTTC
NA TRBJ1-1 TRBV9 NA CASSVAGGGMNTEAFF TGTGCCAGCAGCGTAGCTGGAGGGGGGATGAACACTGAAGCTTTCTTT
NA TRBJ2-7 TRBV28 NA CASSFDRSSYEQYF TGTGCCAGCAGTTTTGACAGGAGCTCCTACGAGCAGTACTTC